This TCR beta chain is from a study of beta chain features in type 1 diabetes. Germline-derived CDR1 and CDR2 are SNHLY and FYNNEI. This CDR3 has 16 residues. Trimming at V came to 5 bases and at J to 4 bases, leaving 10 bases not matched to a gene. Expressed TCRB transcripts were sequenced after all isolated RNA was converted to cDNA. Profiling relied on immunoSEQ multiplex PCR, and the TCRdb table lists in-frame clones only, not all of them. This sample carries 50,000 or so clones, roughly 40% of them seen once, and the ten largest clones take approximately 1.3%. The study, taken as a whole, reports: Naive, central memory and regulatory TCRB repertoires appeared more similar among patients than healthy donors. Significant though moderate, a shortening of TCRB CDR3s appeared in all four CD4+ subsets of Type 1 diabetes patients. Shorter templates might be favored by PCR, equally in patients and controls.

Staining for CD45RO/CCR7/CD25/CD127/CD95/CD27 allowed sorting of CD4+ naive, central memory, regulatory and stem cell-like memory cells. Sorting produced populations that all topped 98% purity. This clone was detected only a few times. Its antigen is not known. The V call is TRBV2, the J call TRBJ1-5; the match to TRBD1 covers 8 bases. Sample: Tregs from blood. This clonotype originated in a man younger than 40 with type 1 diabetes. This CDR3 is CASSRYSGTGNQPQHF. As DNA, the CDR3 is TGTGCCAGCAGTAGGTACTCCGGGACAGGTAATCAGCCCCAGCATTTT.